This T cell receptor (beta chain) is from a study of glioma-infiltrating T cells after dendritic cell vaccination. The CDR3 loop spans 14 amino acids. Germline CDR1 reads GTSNPN; CDR2 reads SVGIG (reference sequence). The germline V and J ends were trimmed by 0 bases and 7 bases, with 12 bases remaining between them. Profiling relied on immunoSEQ multiplex PCR, and the TCRdb table lists in-frame clones only, not all of them. The sample has about 82,000 clones, roughly 90% seen once; the top ten hold approximately 3%. A remark on this clone: The antigen is undetermined.

Overall study findings and caveats: Higher pretreatment TIL content predicted longer progression-free time and survival.

The gene calls are TRBV30 and TRBJ2-2; TRBD2 might be the D (5 bases). Sequencing was performed on blood, taken before dendritic cell vaccination. This receptor was obtained from a human donor with glioblastoma. CDR3 coding DNA: TGTGCCTGGAGTGTATTACGGGATAGCGGGGAGCTGTTTTTT. Translating it yields CAWSVLRDSGELFF.